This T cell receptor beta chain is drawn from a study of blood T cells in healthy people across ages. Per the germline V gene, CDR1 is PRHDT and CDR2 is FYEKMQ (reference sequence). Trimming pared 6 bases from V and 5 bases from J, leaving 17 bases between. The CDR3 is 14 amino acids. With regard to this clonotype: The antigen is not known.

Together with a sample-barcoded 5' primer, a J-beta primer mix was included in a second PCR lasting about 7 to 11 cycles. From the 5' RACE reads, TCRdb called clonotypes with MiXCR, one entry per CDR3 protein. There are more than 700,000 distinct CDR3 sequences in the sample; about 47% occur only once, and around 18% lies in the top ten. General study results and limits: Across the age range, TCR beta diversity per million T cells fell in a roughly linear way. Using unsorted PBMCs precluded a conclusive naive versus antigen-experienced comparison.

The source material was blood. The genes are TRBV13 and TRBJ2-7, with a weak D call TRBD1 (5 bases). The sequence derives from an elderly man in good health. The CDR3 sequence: CASSLLHRPHEQYF. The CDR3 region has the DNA TGTGCCAGCAGTCTCTTGCACAGGCCGCACGAGCAGTACTTC. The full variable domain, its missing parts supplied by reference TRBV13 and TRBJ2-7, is AAGVIQSPRHLIKEKRETATLKCYPIPRHDTVYWYQQGPGQDPQFLISFYEKMQSDKGSIPDRFSAQQFSDYHSELNMSSLELGDSALYFCASSLLHRPHEQYFGPGTRLTVT.